Each of the 8 T cell receptor beta chains below was sequenced from the same sample in a study of Graves' ophthalmopathy and Graves' hyperthyroidism. RNA transcripts were the source from which TCR beta CDR3 regions were amplified. Second-round multiplex PCR followed a first-round RT-PCR using HTBI primers. TCRdb passed the multiplex PCR reads through MiXCR, listing each CDR3 protein once. The table lists roughly 400,000 distinct CDR3 sequences, 15% of them singletons. Sequencing was carried out using peripheral blood. These receptors all stem from a woman aged 18-29 years with stable Graves' hyperthyroidism.

This clonotype has a count of ten or more. V is TRBV6-2 or TRBV6-3 and J is TRBJ2-7, with a weak D call TRBD2 (6 bases). The CDR3 has 15 amino acids. V lost 4 bases to trimming and J lost 0 bases, with 13 bases between them. Germline-derived CDR1 and CDR2 are MNHEY and SVGEGT. As DNA, the CDR3 is TGTGCCAGCAGTTCTGGGGGACTGAGCTCCTACGAGCAGTACTTC. Amino acid sequence: CASSSGGLSSYEQYF.

V and J are TRBV7-3 and TRBJ2-7, with a tentative D call TRBD2 (6 bases). This CDR3 has 15 residues. Germline V CDR1 and CDR2: SGHTA, FQGTGA. V gave up 5 bases and J gave up 2 bases, with 16 bases separating them. The CDR3 DNA is TGTGCCAGCAGCCCCTCGACTAGTCGAGCCTACGAGCAGTACTTC. This encodes CASSPSTSRAYEQYF.

The V call is TRBV20-1, the J call TRBJ1-4; perhaps TRBD1 as D (5 bases). The V and J ends lost 0 bases and 7 bases respectively, with 15 bases between them. The CDR3 is 15 residues long. Per the germline V gene, CDR1 is DFQATT and CDR2 is SNEGSKA (reference sequence). The CDR3 here is CSARDSGPGSEKLFF. CDR3 sequence (DNA): TGCAGTGCTAGAGACTCGGGACCGGGTAGTGAAAAACTGTTTTTT.

Ten or more counts support this clonotype. V and J are TRBV20-1 and TRBJ2-4, with D possibly TRBD2 on 7 matching bases. The CDR3 sequence is 16 residues long. CDR1 and CDR2 from the germline V gene are DFQATT and SNEGSKA (reference sequence). V was shortened by 0 bases and J by 0 bases, with 12 bases between the two germline ends. This CDR3 reads CSAREGGALAKNIQYF. DNA of the CDR3: TGCAGTGCTAGAGAAGGGGGGGCGTTAGCCAAAAACATTCAGTACTTC.

On this clonotype itself: As the CDR3 is not closed by the conserved phenylalanine or tryptophan, this likely results from a read error. The CDR3 protein is CASNRQAGGETQYL. The DNA for the CDR3 is TGCGCCAGCAACCGACAGGCGGGAGGGGAGACCCAGTACCTC. The chain combines TRBV5-1 with TRBJ2-5; 9 bases map to TRBD2. Per the germline V gene, CDR1 is SGHRS and CDR2 is YFSETQ. V lost 6 bases to trimming and J lost 5 bases; unmatched junction nucleotides: 8. The CDR3 is 14 amino acids.

This clonotype has a count of ten or more. The CDR3 nucleotides read TGCGCCAGCAGCTTGACAGGGGCGCGCTACGAGCAGTACTTC. Translated: CASSLTGARYEQYF. The V call is TRBV5-1, the J call TRBJ2-7; 7 bases match TRBD1. The germline CDR1 and CDR2 sequences are SGHRS and YFSETQ. V trimming: 1 base; J trimming: 3 bases; junction bases outside the gene matches: 4. This CDR3 contains 14 residues.

This clonotype has at least ten counts. The V call is TRBV19, the J call TRBJ1-1, with D maybe TRBD1 (6 bases). The germline V gene encodes CDR1 LNHDA and CDR2 SQIVND (reference sequence). CDR3 length: 14 residues. The V end lost 7 bases, the J end lost 1 base, and 13 bases lay between the germline ends. The CDR3 protein is CASTRRGQNTEAFF. In DNA, the CDR3 is TGTGCCAGTACCCGAAGGGGACAGAACACTGAAGCTTTCTTT.

Many counts were recorded for this clonotype. The chain joins TRBV7-9 to TRBJ1-6; 9 positions agree with TRBD1. The CDR3 extends over 16 amino acids. Losses at the gene ends were 3 bases for V and 7 bases for J; bases not matched to a gene: 7. The V gene's germline CDR1 is SEHNR and CDR2 FQNEAQ (reference sequence). CDR3 protein: CASSFKGQGLNSPLHF. CDR3 nucleotides: TGTGCCAGCAGCTTCAAGGGACAGGGCCTCAATTCACCCCTCCACTTT. The complete variable domain, with remaining parts taken from reference TRBV7-9 and TRBJ1-6, reads DTGVSQNPRHKITKRGQNVTFRCDPISEHNRLYWYRQTLGQGPEFLTYFQNEAQLEKSRLLSDRFSAERPKGSFSTLEIQRTEQGDSAMYLCASSFKGQGLNSPLHFGNGTRLTVT.